This T cell receptor (beta chain) was identified in a study of OX40 agonist ivuxolimab in advanced cancers. At the level of the study: Patients undergoing dose escalation presented with hepatocellular carcinoma, melanoma, renal cell or head and neck cancer.

The CDR3 covers 14 residues. The ends were cut back, 2 bases at V and 4 bases at J, with 13 bases in the middle. Germline CDR1 and CDR2: SGHRS and YFSETQ. Patients were ruled out by autoimmune disease history or systemic immunosuppression. The investigators sampled blood at baseline, at cycle 4 day 1, and at cycle 7 day 1. Profiling relied on immunoSEQ multiplex PCR, and the TCRdb table lists in-frame clones only, not all of them. The sample lists under 95,000 clones, about 90% occurring once. The rearrangement uses TRBV5-1 and TRBJ2-7; weak D call: TRBD1 (5 bases). This receptor was identified in an adult with an advanced solid tumor such as melanoma, head and neck, liver or kidney cancer. The sequencing used CD4+ or CD8+ T cells sorted from blood, collected in a trial of the OX40 agonist ivuxolimab. The CDR3 loop reads CASSFADTGYEQYF. CDR3 nucleotide sequence: TGCGCCAGCAGCTTTGCGGACACTGGATACGAGCAGTACTTC.